The 6 T cell receptor beta chains below were found in one sample sequenced in a study of T cells in Graves' hyperthyroidism and ophthalmopathy. Researchers took RNA transcripts and amplified the TCR beta CDR3 regions from them. An initial round of RT-PCR targeting the TCR CDR3 relied on the HTBI primer set. MiXCR, applied by TCRdb to the multiplex PCR reads, yields one record per CDR3 protein. The sample shows 130,000 to 150,000 distinct CDR3 sequences, roughly 23% of them seen only once. Material for sequencing was blood. These receptors were collected from a woman aged 45-59 years with Graves' hyperthyroidism that later progressed to Graves' ophthalmopathy.

This clonotype was picked up many times. The V and J genes are TRBV6-1 and TRBJ1-1, with D perhaps TRBD1 (6 bases). Trimming cost V 7 bases and J 5 bases, with 14 bases left between them. CDR1 MNHNS and CDR2 SASEGT come from the germline V gene. CDR3 length: 13 amino acids. CDR3 residues: CASTKGVRTEAFF. CDR3 sequence (DNA): TGTGCCAGCACCAAGGGGGTAAGGACTGAAGCTTTCTTT.

The chain joins TRBV2 to TRBJ2-5, with TRBD2 identical over 8 bases. With V trimmed by 6 bases and J by 2 bases, 8 bases remained unmatched. There are 15 residues in the CDR3. Germline-derived CDR1 and CDR2 are SNHLY and FYNNEI. This CDR3 is CASRWGLGVQETQYF. CDR3 sequence (DNA): TGTGCCAGCAGATGGGGACTAGGAGTACAAGAGACCCAGTACTTC.

This clonotype came up many times. The J gene is TRBJ1-2, the V gene TRBV28; 12 bases agree with TRBD1. The CDR3 is made up of 18 amino acids. After removal of 6 bases from V and 0 bases from J, the junction contained 11 bases not matched to a gene. Germline lookup yields CDR1 MDHEN and CDR2 SYDVKM. This CDR3 is CASRKDRDRGLPNYGYTF. CDR3 coding DNA: TGTGCCAGCAGAAAAGACCGGGACAGGGGGCTACCTAACTATGGCTACACCTTC.

This clonotype was counted between two and nine times. The rearrangement links TRBV20-1 to TRBJ2-7; the match to TRBD2 covers 8 bases. The germline V gene has CDR1 DFQATT and CDR2 SNEGSKA (reference sequence). V lost 6 bases and J lost 0; bases outside the gene matches: 7. The CDR3 extends over 14 amino acids. This chain's CDR3 is CSADSGVSSYEQYF. For the CDR3, the DNA is TGCAGTGCGGATAGCGGGGTTTCCTCCTACGAGCAGTACTTC.

The chain uses TRBV12-3 or TRBV12-4 and TRBJ1-5; D unclear. Trimming took off 8 bases at V and 3 bases at J, with 11 bases between the two ends. The CDR3 has 13 amino acids. Here the CDR3 reads CASGLQLNQPQHF. CDR3 bases: TGTGCCAGCGGGTTACAGCTCAATCAGCCCCAGCATTTT.

Ten or more counts support this clonotype. The rearrangement links TRBV6-1 to TRBJ2-7; 9 positions match TRBD2. Trimming cost V 3 bases and J 2 bases; bases outside gene matches: 2. Per the germline V gene, CDR1 is MNHNS and CDR2 is SASEGT. This CDR3 comprises 14 residues. CDR3 DNA: TGTGCCAGCAGTGATAGCGGGAGAACCTACGAGCAGTACTTC. Translation: CASSDSGRTYEQYF.